This entry lists 25 T cell receptor beta chains sequenced from one sample in a study of blood T cell repertoires in COVID-19. Sequenced by immunoSEQ multiplex PCR; TCRdb stores in-frame clones only, minus some. Found here are about 150,000 clones, around 84% of them singletons; the top ten hold 1.5% to 2%. The sample was peripheral blood. The receptors derive from an elderly man with acute or convalescent COVID-19.

The chain uses TRBV6-2 or TRBV6-3 and TRBJ1-2; D gene uncertain. Germline values: CDR1 MNHEY, CDR2 SVGEGT. Trimming took 0 bases from V and 2 from J, leaving 10 bases between them. The CDR3 has 15 amino acids. The CDR3: CASSYSRRSNYGYTF. The CDR3 region has the DNA TGTGCCAGCAGTTACTCCCGGAGGTCGAACTATGGCTACACCTTC.

The rearrangement joins TRBV19 to TRBJ2-3; TRBD1 agrees at 7 bases. The CDR3 totals 15 residues. Germline V gene sequence: CDR1 LNHDA, CDR2 SQIVND (reference sequence). The V segment lost 4 bases and the J segment 6 bases; nucleotides outside the gene matches: 10. This chain's CDR3 is CASSTADRLRDTQYF. In DNA form, the CDR3 reads TGTGCCAGTAGTACCGCGGACAGGCTGCGGGATACGCAGTATTTT.

The chain links TRBV5-1 to TRBJ2-7, with D tentatively TRBD1 (6 bases). V lost 2 bases, J lost 9 bases, and 21 bases lay in between. Germline V gene sequence: CDR1 SGHRS, CDR2 YFSETQ. The CDR3 runs 15 residues. CDR3 bases: TGCGCCAGCAGCTTAGGATGGGGGCCCCTGTGGGGGCAGTACTTC. This translates into CASSLGWGPLWGQYF.

V gene TRBV11-3 combines with J gene TRBJ2-5, with D maybe TRBD2 (6 bases). The CDR3 totals 16 residues. V lost 5 bases to trimming and J lost 3 bases, with 19 bases between them. Germline CDR1 reads SGHNT; CDR2 reads YENEEA. CDR3 sequence (DNA): TGTGCCAGCAGCCCCGGGGAGGCAGGGATTGAAGAGACCCAGTACTTC. This codes for CASSPGEAGIEETQYF.

This chain joins TRBV9 and TRBJ2-5; 11 nucleotides agree with TRBD2. Germline assignment: CDR1 SGDLS and CDR2 YYNGEE. The CDR3 loop spans 15 amino acids. V lost 4 bases to trimming and J lost 1 base; unmatched junction nucleotides: 3. The CDR3 DNA reads TGTGCCAGCAGCTCGGGGACTAGCGGCCAAGAGACCCAGTACTTC. This gives the protein CASSSGTSGQETQYF. The whole variable domain, filled in from reference TRBV9 and TRBJ2-5, reads DSGVTQTPKHLITATGQRVTLRCSPRSGDLSVYWYQQSLDQGLQFLIQYYNGEERAKGNILERFSAQQFPDLHSELNLSSLELGDSALYFCASSSGTSGQETQYFGPGTRLLVL.

V gene TRBV5-1 combines with J gene TRBJ1-6, with a weak D call TRBD1 (6 bases). Germline CDR1 and CDR2: SGHRS and YFSETQ. The CDR3 is 17 residues long. The V and J ends lost 0 bases and 6 bases respectively, with 16 bases between them. This CDR3 is CASSLATGTKINSPLHF. The CDR3, as DNA: TGCGCCAGCAGCTTGGCCACCGGGACAAAAATTAATTCACCCCTCCACTTT.

The chain carries TRBV3-1 (or the pseudogene TRBV3-2) and TRBJ1-4, with TRBD1 matching over 8 bases. CDR3 length equals 14 residues. Germline CDR1 LGHDT, CDR2 YNNKEL (reference sequence). The ends lost 3 bases at V and 7 bases at J; junction bases unmatched: 4. The CDR3 is CASSQTGAAEKLFF. The CDR3 DNA reads as TGTGCCAGCAGCCAGACAGGGGCAGCTGAAAAACTGTTTTTT.

This rearrangement joins TRBV4-3 to TRBJ2-2; 11 bases are a match to TRBD1. Germline V CDR1 and CDR2: LGHNA, YSLEER. This CDR3 spans 16 amino acids. The J segment lost 6 bases and the V segment lost 3 bases, leaving 6 bases of the junction unmatched. The CDR3 DNA reads TGCGCCAGCAGCCAGAAGTGGACAGGGGGCCCCGGGGAGCTGTTTTTT. It codes for CASSQKWTGGPGELFF.

The rearrangement uses TRBV5-1 and TRBJ1-2; tentatively, D is TRBD1 (6 bases). This CDR3 region has 12 residues. Trimming took off 0 bases at V and 6 bases at J, with 6 bases between the two ends. Germline CDR1 is SGHRS and CDR2 is YFSETQ. The CDR3 DNA reads TGCGCCAGCAGCTTGGGACAGGATGGCTACACCTTC. This codes for CASSLGQDGYTF.

This clone was seen only once. The chain recombines TRBV5-1 with TRBJ1-1, with D possibly matching TRBD1 (6 bases). The CDR3 sequence is 16 residues long. CDR1 SGHRS and CDR2 YFSETQ come from the germline V gene. V lost 1 base and J lost 1, with 14 bases in between. CDR3 amino acids: CASSLFATGTNTEAFF. CDR3 sequence (DNA): TGCGCCAGCAGCTTGTTCGCGACAGGAACGAACACTGAAGCTTTCTTT.

This sequence joins TRBV6-5 and TRBJ2-2; 8 bases align to TRBD1. Germline V gene sequence: CDR1 MNHEY, CDR2 SVGAGI. With V trimmed by 7 bases and J by 1 base, 5 bases remained unmatched. This CDR3 has 15 amino acids. CDR3 DNA sequence: TGTGCCAGCATCCCAGGACAGGGGAACACCGGGGAGCTGTTTTTT. Encoded protein: CASIPGQGNTGELFF.

The rearrangement joins TRBV6-2 or TRBV6-3 to TRBJ2-2; D is uncertain. Trimming stripped 5 bases from V and 1 base from J, with 11 bases between. There are 15 residues in the CDR3. Germline V gene lookup returns CDR1 MNHEY and CDR2 SVGEGT. CDR3 sequence: CASSRPLGNTGELFF. CDR3 bases: TGTGCCAGCAGTCGGCCTCTAGGGAACACCGGGGAGCTGTTTTTT.

This clone has more than one count but fewer than ten. The V gene is TRBV19, the J gene TRBJ1-5, with D hard to call. Trimming took 1 base from V and 2 from J, leaving 12 bases between them. The length of the CDR3 is 16 residues. Germline loops: CDR1 LNHDA, CDR2 SQIVND (reference sequence). CDR3 coding DNA: TGTGCCAGTAGTATAGGTGGTAACACAGGCAATCAGCCCCAGCATTTT. This codes for CASSIGGNTGNQPQHF.

The V gene is TRBV19, the J gene TRBJ2-1; 11 bases fit TRBD2. The V segment lost 5 bases and the J segment 6 bases; nucleotides outside the gene matches: 6. The CDR3 is 15 amino acids. Germline V gives CDR1 LNHDA, CDR2 SQIVND (reference sequence). The CDR3 region has the DNA TGTGCCAGTAGTGTTAGCGGGGGGGCTGGCAATGAGCAGTTCTTC. Amino acids: CASSVSGGAGNEQFF.

This chain uses TRBV5-1 with TRBJ1-2; 8 bases line up with TRBD1. The CDR3 extends over 13 amino acids. The V gene's germline CDR1 is SGHRS and CDR2 YFSETQ. V dropped 4 bases and J dropped 8; count of bases not matched to a gene: 7. CDR3 loop: CASSLGQAEGYTF. As DNA, the CDR3 is TGCGCCAGCAGCCTGGGACAGGCGGAAGGCTACACCTTC.

On this clone itself: The same CDR3 arises from other DNA sequences in this sample as well. V is TRBV29-1 and J is TRBJ2-3, with D hard to call. This CDR3 is 11 amino acids long. V was pared by 4 bases and J by 5 bases, with 7 bases between. CDR1 is SQVTM and CDR2 is ANQGSEA in the germline V gene. The CDR3 bases are TGCAGCGTTGGCAGTGGAGATACGCAGTATTTT. Translation: CSVGSGDTQYF.

The V and J genes are TRBV21-1 and TRBJ2-7; the table names TRBD1, a call not compared with the DNA. TRBV21-1 represents a pseudogene. The CDR3 is made up of 15 amino acids. CDR3 protein: CASSKWDRGTYEQYV. CDR3 DNA sequence: TGTGCCAGCAGCAAGTGGGACAGGGGTACCTACGAGCAGTACGTC.

This chain uses TRBV5-4 with TRBJ2-5; 7 nucleotides match TRBD2. V shed 0 bases and J 5 bases; nucleotides not matched to a gene: 4. CDR3 length equals 14 residues. Germline V gene data show CDR1 as SGHNT and CDR2 as YYREEE (reference sequence). CDR3 bases: TGTGCCAGCAGCTTGGGACTAGCAAGGGAGACCCAGTACTTC. Its translation: CASSLGLARETQYF. Combining the CDR3 with reference TRBV5-4 and TRBJ2-5 gives the whole variable domain ETGVTQSPTHLIKTRGQQVTLRCSSQSGHNTVSWYQQALGQGPQFIFQYYREEENGRGNFPPRFSGLQFPNYSSELNVNALELDDSALYLCASSLGLARETQYFGPGTRLLVL.

J is TRBJ2-7 and V is TRBV9, with 10 bases lining up with TRBD2. Germline V lookup: CDR1 SGDLS, CDR2 YYNGEE. V shed 3 bases, J shed 5 bases, and the junction held 14 bases outside the gene matches. This CDR3 spans 17 amino acids. The CDR3 DNA sequence: TGTGCCAGCAGCGGCGTTTCTAGCGGGGGACTTGGGAACGAGCAGTACTTC. Amino acids: CASSGVSSGGLGNEQYF.

The chain employs TRBV12-5 and TRBJ1-1, with 10 positions matching TRBD1. This CDR3 comprises 14 residues. Per the germline V gene, CDR1 is LGHNT and CDR2 is FRNRAP. Germline trimming cut 7 bases from V and 2 bases from J; bases unmatched to any gene: 4. CDR3 in DNA: TGTGCTAGTGCCCGACAGGGGGCTAACACTGAAGCTTTCTTT. Translation gives CASARQGANTEAFF. Supplemented by reference TRBV12-5 and TRBJ1-1, the full variable domain reads DARVTQTPRHKVTEMGQEVTMRCQPILGHNTVFWYRQTMMQGLELLAYFRNRAPLDDSGMPKDRFSAEMPDATLATLKIQPSEPRDSAVYFCASARQGANTEAFFGQGTRLTVV.

This clone has only a few counts. V is TRBV29-1 and J is TRBJ1-5; TRBD1 aligns across 8 bases. Trimming at V came to 6 bases and at J to 4 bases, leaving 8 bases not matched to a gene. The CDR3 contains 14 residues. In germline, CDR1 is SQVTM, CDR2 ANQGSEA. CDR3 in amino acids: CSVRVTGGNQPQHF. In DNA form, the CDR3 reads TGCAGCGTGAGGGTAACAGGGGGAAATCAGCCCCAGCATTTT.

The chain joins TRBV4-1 to TRBJ2-5, with D tentatively TRBD2 (7 bases). CDR3 length: 17 residues. The germline CDR1 and CDR2 sequences are MGHRA and YSYEKL. Trimming took off 0 bases at V and 2 bases at J, with 16 bases between the two ends. The CDR3 nucleotides read TGCGCCAGCAGCCAAGATCGTCGGGGGGCCCAGCAAGAGACCCAGTACTTC. Translating it yields CASSQDRRGAQQETQYF.

This chain connects TRBV11-2 to TRBJ2-1; 9 bases are shared with TRBD1. J lost 8 bases, V lost 4 bases, and 3 bases had no gene match. This CDR3 spans 13 amino acids. Germline CDR1 and CDR2: SGHAT and FQNNGV. CDR3 sequence: CASSSDRGYEQFF. The CDR3 region has the DNA TGTGCCAGCAGCTCGGACAGGGGCTATGAGCAGTTCTTC.

In this sample, this clone turned up once. V is TRBV5-1 and J is TRBJ1-1; 7 nucleotides align to TRBD1. The CDR3 runs to 14 residues. Germline assignment: CDR1 SGHRS and CDR2 YFSETQ. The V gene end was trimmed by 3 bases and the J gene end by 6 bases; junction bases not matched to a gene: 8. For the CDR3, the DNA is TGCGCCAGCAGCTCGGCGGCGGACAGGCCTGAAGCTTTCTTT. Translation gives CASSSAADRPEAFF.

This clone came up a few times. The CDR3 spells CASSPTGHRLFF. CDR3 DNA: TGCGCCAGCAGCCCGACCGGACATCGACTGTTTTTT. The gene calls are TRBV5-1 and TRBJ1-4, with a possible D match to TRBD1 (5 bases). This CDR3 is built from 12 residues. The germline V and J ends were trimmed by 4 bases and 13 bases, with 14 bases remaining between them. The germline gives CDR1 SGHRS, CDR2 YFSETQ.